The sequence of this T cell receptor beta chain was determined in a study of T cell repertoires in cytomegalovirus infection. This clonotype occurred a few times. Its antigen is still unknown. Whole-study results and caveats: Cumulative frequency of public TCR beta families picked out carriers of CMV plus the relevant HLA. What dominated the ex vivo response were HLA-C-restricted CMV-specific TCR beta clonotypes.

TCRdb analysed the reads with MiXCR anew, one entry per CDR3 protein. Of a few hundred thousand distinct CDR3 sequences in the sample, approximately 10% were seen once. Material for sequencing was PBMCs. The TCR sequence derives from a human donor in good health (CMV status not recorded). Some clones in this sample may be carry-over from other donors' samples.

DNA of the CDR3: TGTGCCAGCAGTCTGGAAGGGAGGAACATGGCTTTCTTT. Amino acids: CASSLEGRNMAFF. The J gene is TRBJ1-1, the V gene TRBV28; no clear D gene. The V and J ends lost 5 bases and 11 bases respectively, with 18 bases between them. CDR3 length: 13 residues. The germline CDR1 and CDR2 sequences are MDHEN and SYDVKM.